This TCR beta chain was captured in a study of T cells in Graves' hyperthyroidism and ophthalmopathy. Study-level findings and limits: Ophthalmopathy onset followed model prediction by a median approximately 6.2 months.

TCR beta CDR3 regions were amplified from RNA transcripts. First-round RT-PCR of the TCR CDR3 relied on the HTBI primer set. TCRdb ran MiXCR on the multiplex PCR reads and lists one entry per CDR3 protein. Counted here are about 290,000 distinct CDR3 sequences, over 15% occurring once; the ten biggest clones make up approximately 57%. Germline CDR1 reads PRHDT; CDR2 reads FYEKMQ (reference sequence). There are 15 residues in the CDR3. Trimming removed 1 base at V and 0 bases at J, with 9 bases between. This clonotype was detected a few times. Its antigen remains unidentified. V gene TRBV13 combines with J gene TRBJ1-1; no definite D call. This sequence was found in a woman aged 60-75 years with Graves' ophthalmopathy. The specimen sequenced was blood. The CDR3, as DNA: TGTGCCAGCAGCTTAGAAGGCACCATGAACACTGAAGCTTTCTTT. This translates into CASSLEGTMNTEAFF.